These 22 T cell receptor beta chains were sequenced from one sample in a study of blood T cell repertoires in COVID-19. This table comes from immunoSEQ multiplex PCR, and its TCRdb copy is limited to in-frame clones, with some not included. The sample carries 60,000 to 65,000 clones, 70% to 85% recorded once. The sample taken for sequencing was peripheral blood. These receptors were obtained from a woman over 75 with active or convalescent COVID-19.

The chain uses TRBV27 and TRBJ1-5, with D possibly matching TRBD1 (5 bases). Trimming took off 2 bases at V and 4 bases at J, with 12 bases between the two ends. CDR3 length: 15 amino acids. Germline V CDR1 and CDR2: MNHEY, SMNVEV (reference sequence). The CDR3 DNA follows: TGTGCCAGCAGTTTAAATAGGGGTCGGAATCAGCCCCAGCATTTT. Translated: CASSLNRGRNQPQHF.

CDR3 amino acids: CASSRGFQETQYF. CDR3 nucleotides: TGCGCCAGCAGCAGGGGATTCCAAGAGACCCAGTACTTC. The chain combines TRBV5-1 with TRBJ2-5; weak D call: TRBD1 (5 bases). Germline CDR1 is SGHRS and CDR2 is YFSETQ. The CDR3 runs to 13 residues. V was pared by 4 bases and J by 1 base, with 8 bases between.

This clone is medium-sized in the sample. The rearrangement uses TRBV7-8 and TRBJ2-5; D not resolved. V was pared by 0 bases and J by 5 bases, with 10 bases between. This CDR3 has 14 amino acids. CDR1 and CDR2 (germline): SGHVS, FQNEAQ. In nucleotides, the CDR3 is TGTGCCAGCAGCTTAGCGTCTAGTGCTGAGACCCAGTACTTC. Translation gives CASSLASSAETQYF.

The CDR3 sequence is CASSPRHREGGNTIYF. For the CDR3, the DNA is TGTGCCAGCAGCCCCAGACACAGGGAGGGGGGAAACACCATATATTTT. The chain uses TRBV7-2 and TRBJ1-3, with D tentatively TRBD1 (6 bases). Germline CDR1 and CDR2: SGHTA and FQGNSA. Trimming left V 5 bases short and J 4 bases short, with 18 bases between. The CDR3 totals 16 residues. The full variable domain, its missing parts supplied by reference TRBV7-2 and TRBJ1-3, is GAGVSQSPSNKVTEKGKDVELRCDPISGHTALYWYRQSLGQGLEFLIYFQGNSAPDKSGLPSDRFSAERTGGSVSTLTIQRTQQEDSAVYLCASSPRHREGGNTIYFGEGSWLTVV.

The rearrangement joins TRBV19 to TRBJ1-1; 10 nucleotides align to TRBD1. This CDR3 is built from 16 residues. CDR1 and CDR2 (germline): LNHDA, SQIVND (reference sequence). Losses at the gene ends were 6 bases for V and 2 bases for J; bases not matched to a gene: 9. The CDR3, as DNA: TGTGCCAGTAGAACCGGACAGGGGGGAAGAAACACTGAAGCTTTCTTT. Its protein is CASRTGQGGRNTEAFF.

This chain uses TRBV2 with TRBJ1-4; D ambiguous. The V gene's germline CDR1 is SNHLY and CDR2 FYNNEI. The CDR3 length is 13 residues. Trimming cost V 6 bases and J 3 bases, with 8 bases left between them. This chain's CDR3 is CASRRGANEKLFF. For the CDR3, the DNA is TGTGCCAGCAGGAGAGGAGCTAATGAAAAACTGTTTTTT.

The CDR3 is CATSKDSMNTEAFF. The CDR3 DNA follows: TGTGCCACCAGCAAGGACAGCATGAACACTGAAGCTTTCTTT. V gene TRBV15 combines with J gene TRBJ1-1, with a weak D call TRBD1 (6 bases). The CDR3 spans 14 residues. The V end lost 4 bases, the J end lost 0 bases, and 9 bases lay between the germline ends. Germline lookup yields CDR1 LNHNV and CDR2 YYDKDF (reference sequence).

The CDR3 sequence: CASSDVRVAGFGGELFF. In DNA, the CDR3 is TGTGCCAGCAGTGACGTCAGGGTAGCGGGGTTTGGCGGGGAGCTGTTTTTT. The rearrangement links TRBV2 to TRBJ2-2; TRBD2 aligns across 8 bases. V lost 3 bases and J lost 7; bases outside the gene matches: 13. Germline V gene sequence: CDR1 SNHLY, CDR2 FYNNEI. This CDR3 has 17 residues.

The genes are TRBV5-1 and TRBJ1-6; 10 bases align to TRBD1. Germline V gene sequence: CDR1 SGHRS, CDR2 YFSETQ. The CDR3 is 15 residues long. Unmatched junction bases numbered 10, after V lost 6 bases and J lost 10 bases. The CDR3 is CASTRSGQGDSPLHF. The CDR3 DNA sequence: TGCGCCAGCACCAGAAGCGGACAGGGGGACTCACCCCTCCACTTT.

V and J are TRBV30 and TRBJ2-6; D remains ambiguous. The germline V gene encodes CDR1 GTSNPN and CDR2 SVGIG (reference sequence). V lost 0 bases and J 1 base, leaving 7 bases between the germline ends. This CDR3 comprises 15 residues. The CDR3 spells CAWSVAASGANVLTF. In DNA, the CDR3 is TGTGCCTGGAGTGTTGCGGCTTCTGGGGCCAACGTCCTGACTTTC.

The chain joins TRBV7-9 to TRBJ1-5, with D perhaps matching TRBD1 (6 bases). V lost 5 bases and J lost 4, with 12 bases in between. CDR1 SEHNR and CDR2 FQNEAQ come from the germline V gene (reference sequence). The CDR3 totals 14 residues. CDR3 in amino acids: CASSRDIENQPQHF. The CDR3, as DNA: TGTGCCAGCAGCCGGGACATAGAAAATCAGCCCCAGCATTTT.

Concerning this clone itself: Other DNA sequences in this specimen translate into the identical CDR3. The rearrangement uses TRBV29-1 and TRBJ1-1, with a weak D call TRBD1 (6 bases). Germline values: CDR1 SQVTM, CDR2 ANQGSEA. Trimming pared 3 bases from V and 4 bases from J, leaving 12 bases between. The CDR3 has 13 residues. CDR3 nucleotides: TGCAGCGTTGAGGGGGGGCTTGGCACTGAAGCTTTCTTT. This sequence encodes CSVEGGLGTEAFF.

The chain links TRBV6-5 to TRBJ1-1, with a possible D match to TRBD1 (6 bases). The CDR3 loop spans 14 amino acids. Germline V lookup: CDR1 MNHEY, CDR2 SVGAGI. V was pared by 9 bases and J by 1 base, with 15 bases between. Here the CDR3 reads CASERSRGNTEAFF. In DNA, the CDR3 is TGTGCCAGTGAACGAAGCAGGGGGAACACTGAAGCTTTCTTT.

This clone has just one count. The chain carries TRBV9 and TRBJ1-5; 10 bases match TRBD1. The CDR3 length is 17 residues. Trimming removed 1 base from V and 5 bases from J; junction bases left unmatched: 9. Germline CDR1 and CDR2: SGDLS and YYNGEE. CDR3 DNA sequence: TGTGCCAGCAGCGTAACGTCGGGACAGGGGTGGCATCAGCCCCAGCATTTT. Its protein is CASSVTSGQGWHQPQHF.

This clone has a handful of counts. This rearrangement joins TRBV7-8 to TRBJ2-3, with 7 bases identical to TRBD2. Per the germline V gene, CDR1 is SGHVS and CDR2 is FQNEAQ. Losses at the gene ends were 2 bases for V and 0 bases for J; bases not matched to a gene: 11. This CDR3 comprises 18 residues. This CDR3 reads CASSLPITSAISTDTQYF. For the CDR3, the DNA is TGTGCCAGCAGCTTACCGATTACTAGCGCAATTAGCACAGATACGCAGTATTTT. The full variable domain, its missing parts supplied by reference TRBV7-8 and TRBJ2-3, is GAGVSQSPRYKVAKRGQDVALRCDPISGHVSLFWYQQALGQGPEFLTYFQNEAQLDKSGLPSDRFFAERPEGSVSTLKIQRTQQEDSAVYLCASSLPITSAISTDTQYFGPGTRLTVL.

A note on this clone: The junction shows a germline mismatch at one end, possibly a read error. This chain connects TRBV13 to TRBJ2-2, with a tentative D call TRBD2 (7 bases). Germline CDR1 is PRHDT and CDR2 is FYEKMQ (reference sequence). This CDR3 contains 15 residues. For the CDR3, the DNA is TGTGCCAGCAGCATAGGGGGAGGGTACTCCGGGGAGCTGTTTTTT. Its protein product is CASSIGGGYSGELFF.

The chain is built from TRBV5-1 and TRBJ1-3, with D perhaps matching TRBD1 (5 bases). Deletions cut 3 bases from V and 2 bases from J, with 15 bases between. Germline CDR1 and CDR2: SGHRS and YFSETQ. The CDR3 extends over 16 amino acids. The DNA for the CDR3 is TGCGCCAGCAGCTCCGGGGGTACGAATGCTGGAAACACCATATATTTT. This encodes CASSSGGTNAGNTIYF.

A remark on this clone: Other DNA sequences within the sample encode an identical CDR3. V is TRBV5-1 and J is TRBJ1-1; a weak D match, TRBD1 (6 bases). Germline CDR1 and CDR2: SGHRS and YFSETQ. The CDR3 spans 13 residues. Trimming removed 4 bases at V and 1 base at J, with 8 bases between. CDR3 sequence: CASSLDRNTEAFF. DNA of the CDR3: TGCGCCAGCAGCCTGGACAGGAACACTGAAGCTTTCTTT.

The chain is built from TRBV6-1 and TRBJ1-1, with TRBD1 identical over 7 bases. After removal of 5 bases from V and 5 bases from J, the junction contained 5 bases not matched to a gene. This CDR3 comprises 13 residues. The V gene's germline CDR1 is MNHNS and CDR2 SASEGT. CDR3 loop: CASSPRGETEAFF. In DNA, the CDR3 is TGTGCCAGCAGTCCCAGGGGGGAGACTGAAGCTTTCTTT.

This chain connects TRBV5-1 to TRBJ2-7; 8 bases are shared with TRBD1. CDR1 is SGHRS and CDR2 is YFSETQ in the germline V gene. V lost 4 bases to trimming and J lost 5 bases; unmatched junction nucleotides: 8. The CDR3 is 14 amino acids. The CDR3 DNA follows: TGCGCCAGCAGCCCGGACAGGGAAGGGGACGAGCAGTACTTC. Its protein is CASSPDREGDEQYF.

The chain couples TRBV4-1 to TRBJ2-4; 7 nucleotides agree with TRBD1. The CDR3 spans 16 residues. Losses at the gene ends were 0 bases for V and 3 bases for J; bases not matched to a gene: 5. CDR1 is MGHRA and CDR2 is YSYEKL in the germline V gene. The CDR3 spells CASSQETGRIKNIQYF. The CDR3 region has the DNA TGCGCCAGCAGCCAAGAGACAGGGAGAATCAAAAACATTCAGTACTTC.

This clone was counted between two and nine times. The chain is built from TRBV5-4 and TRBJ1-4; 10 bases match TRBD1. Unmatched junction bases numbered 4, after V lost 4 bases and J lost 4 bases. This CDR3 has 15 residues. Germline V gives CDR1 SGHNT, CDR2 YYREEE (reference sequence). CDR3 sequence (DNA): TGTGCCAGCAGCGGGGGACAGGGGCTTAATGAAAAACTGTTTTTT. This gives the protein CASSGGQGLNEKLFF.